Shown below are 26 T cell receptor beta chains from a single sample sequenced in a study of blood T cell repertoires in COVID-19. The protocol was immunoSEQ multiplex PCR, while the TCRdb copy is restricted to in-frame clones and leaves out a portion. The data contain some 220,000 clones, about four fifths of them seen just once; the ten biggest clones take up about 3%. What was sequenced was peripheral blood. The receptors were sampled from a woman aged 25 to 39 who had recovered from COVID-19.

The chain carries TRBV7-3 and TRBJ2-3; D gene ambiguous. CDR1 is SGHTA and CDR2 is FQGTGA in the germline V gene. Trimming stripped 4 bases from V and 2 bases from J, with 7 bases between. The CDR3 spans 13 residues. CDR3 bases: TGTGCCAGCAGCTCCTCTCTCACAGATACGCAGTATTTT. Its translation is CASSSSLTDTQYF.

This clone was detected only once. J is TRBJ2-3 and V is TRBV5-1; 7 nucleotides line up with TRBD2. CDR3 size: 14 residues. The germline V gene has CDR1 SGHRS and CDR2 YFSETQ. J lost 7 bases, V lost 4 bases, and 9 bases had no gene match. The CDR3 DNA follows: TGCGCCAGCAGCGTGAGCGGGAATACGAATACGCAGTATTTT. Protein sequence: CASSVSGNTNTQYF.

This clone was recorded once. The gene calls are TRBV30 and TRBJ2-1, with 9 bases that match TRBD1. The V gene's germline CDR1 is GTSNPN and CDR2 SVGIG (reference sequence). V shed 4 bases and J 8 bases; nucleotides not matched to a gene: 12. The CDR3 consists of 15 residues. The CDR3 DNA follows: TGTGCCTGGACCCTATCTGAGGACAGGGGCGATGAGCAGTTCTTC. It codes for CAWTLSEDRGDEQFF.

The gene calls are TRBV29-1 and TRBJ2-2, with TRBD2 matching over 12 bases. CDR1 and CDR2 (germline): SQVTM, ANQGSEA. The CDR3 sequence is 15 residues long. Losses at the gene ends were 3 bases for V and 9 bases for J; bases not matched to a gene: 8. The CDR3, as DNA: TGCAGCGTTGACGGCCTAGCGGGAGGGAGAAGGGAGCTGTTTTTT. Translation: CSVDGLAGGRRELFF.

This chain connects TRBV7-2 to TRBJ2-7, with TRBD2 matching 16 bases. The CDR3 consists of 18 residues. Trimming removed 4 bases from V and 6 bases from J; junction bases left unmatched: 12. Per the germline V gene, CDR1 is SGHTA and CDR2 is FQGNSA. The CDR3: CASSSGQLGLAGGGEQYF. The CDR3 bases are TGTGCCAGCAGCTCCGGACAGCTGGGACTAGCGGGAGGGGGCGAGCAGTACTTC.

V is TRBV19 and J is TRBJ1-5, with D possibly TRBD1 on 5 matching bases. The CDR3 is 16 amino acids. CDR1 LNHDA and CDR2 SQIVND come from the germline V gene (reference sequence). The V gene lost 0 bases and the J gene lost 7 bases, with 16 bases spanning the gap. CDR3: CASSIDLGQGLQPQHF. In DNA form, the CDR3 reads TGTGCCAGTAGTATAGATCTAGGTCAGGGATTGCAGCCCCAGCATTTT.

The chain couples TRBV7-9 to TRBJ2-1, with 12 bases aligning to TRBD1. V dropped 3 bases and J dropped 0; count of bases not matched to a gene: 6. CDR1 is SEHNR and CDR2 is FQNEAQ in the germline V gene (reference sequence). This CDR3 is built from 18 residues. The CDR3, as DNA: TGTGCCAGCAGCTTCGGGACAGGGGGCGCGAGCTCCTACAATGAGCAGTTCTTC. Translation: CASSFGTGGASSYNEQFF.

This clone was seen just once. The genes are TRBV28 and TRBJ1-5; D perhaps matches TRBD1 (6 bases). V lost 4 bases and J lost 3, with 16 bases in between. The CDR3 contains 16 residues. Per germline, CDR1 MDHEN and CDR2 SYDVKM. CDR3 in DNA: TGTGCCAGCAGTTCCCCAGTCCCAGGGGCCAATCAGCCCCAGCATTTT. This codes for CASSSPVPGANQPQHF.

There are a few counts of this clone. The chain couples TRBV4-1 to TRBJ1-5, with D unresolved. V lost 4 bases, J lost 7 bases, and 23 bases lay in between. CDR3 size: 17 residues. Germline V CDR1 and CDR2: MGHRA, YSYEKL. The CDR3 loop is CASSPRAPTTGEQPQHF. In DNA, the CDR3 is TGCGCCAGCAGCCCACGGGCGCCGACTACGGGAGAACAGCCCCAGCATTTT.

CDR3 loop: CASSPSDRGIGRSPLHF. CDR3 bases: TGTGCCAGCTCACCATCAGACAGGGGGATCGGTAGATCACCCCTCCACTTT. The chain is built from TRBV18 and TRBJ1-6; TRBD1 agrees at 9 bases. The V and J ends lost 2 bases and 10 bases, in that order; junction bases with no gene match: 12. The CDR3 runs to 17 residues. Per the germline V gene, CDR1 is KGHSH and CDR2 is LQKENI.

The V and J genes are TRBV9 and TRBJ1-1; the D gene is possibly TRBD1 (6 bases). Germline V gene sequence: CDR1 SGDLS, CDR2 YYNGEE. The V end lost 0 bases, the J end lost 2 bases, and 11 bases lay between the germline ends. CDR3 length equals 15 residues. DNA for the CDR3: TGTGCCAGCAGCGTAGGACAGGCGACCAACACTGAAGCTTTCTTT. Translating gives CASSVGQATNTEAFF.

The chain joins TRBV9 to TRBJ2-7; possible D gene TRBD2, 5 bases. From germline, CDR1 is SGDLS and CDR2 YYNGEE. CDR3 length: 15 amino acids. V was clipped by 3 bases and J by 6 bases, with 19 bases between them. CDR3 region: CASSAGRTPEGEQYF. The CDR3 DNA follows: TGTGCCAGCAGCGCCGGACGCACACCTGAGGGCGAGCAGTACTTC.

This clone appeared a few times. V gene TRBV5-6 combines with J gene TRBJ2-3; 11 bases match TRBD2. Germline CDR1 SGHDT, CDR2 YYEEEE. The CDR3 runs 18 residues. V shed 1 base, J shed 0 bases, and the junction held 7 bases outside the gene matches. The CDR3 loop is CASSLKGLADSSTDTQYF. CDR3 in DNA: TGTGCCAGCAGCTTGAAGGGACTAGCGGATTCTAGCACAGATACGCAGTATTTT.

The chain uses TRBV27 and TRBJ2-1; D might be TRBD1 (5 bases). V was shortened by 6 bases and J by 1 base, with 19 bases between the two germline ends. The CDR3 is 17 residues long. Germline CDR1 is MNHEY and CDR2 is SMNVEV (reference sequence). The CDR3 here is CASRAGLREISYNEQFF. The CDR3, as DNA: TGTGCCAGCAGGGCAGGGCTTAGAGAGATTTCCTACAATGAGCAGTTCTTC.

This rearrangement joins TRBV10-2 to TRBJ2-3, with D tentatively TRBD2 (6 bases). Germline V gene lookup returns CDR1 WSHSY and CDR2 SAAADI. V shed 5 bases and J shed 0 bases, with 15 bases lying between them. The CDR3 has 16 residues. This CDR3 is CASSLLRETSTDTQYF. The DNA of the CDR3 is TGCGCCAGCAGTCTCCTCCGGGAGACCAGCACAGATACGCAGTATTTT.

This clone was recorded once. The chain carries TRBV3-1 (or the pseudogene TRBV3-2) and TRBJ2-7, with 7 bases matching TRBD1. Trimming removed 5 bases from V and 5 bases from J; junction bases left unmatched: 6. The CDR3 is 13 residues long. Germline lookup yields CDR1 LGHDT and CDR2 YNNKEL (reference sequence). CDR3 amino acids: CASSEGAVHEQYF. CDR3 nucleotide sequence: TGTGCCAGCAGCGAGGGGGCCGTCCACGAGCAGTACTTC.

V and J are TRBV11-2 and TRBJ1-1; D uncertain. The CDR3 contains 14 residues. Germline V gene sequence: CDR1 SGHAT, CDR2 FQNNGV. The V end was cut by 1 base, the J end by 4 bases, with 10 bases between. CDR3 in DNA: TGTGCCAGCAGCTTAGTTTTACAGTCCACTGAAGCTTTCTTT. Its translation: CASSLVLQSTEAFF.

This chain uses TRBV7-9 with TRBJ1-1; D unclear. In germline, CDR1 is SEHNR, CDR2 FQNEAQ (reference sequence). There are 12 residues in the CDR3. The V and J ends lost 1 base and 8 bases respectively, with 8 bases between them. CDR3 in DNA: TGTGCCAGCAGCTTAGGAGATAGCGAAGCTTTCTTT. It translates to CASSLGDSEAFF.

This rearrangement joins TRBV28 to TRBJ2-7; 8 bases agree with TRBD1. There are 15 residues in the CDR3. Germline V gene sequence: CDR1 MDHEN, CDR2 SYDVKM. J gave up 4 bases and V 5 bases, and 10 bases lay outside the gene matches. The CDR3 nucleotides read TGTGCCAGCAGTCCAGGGGGGACAGGCACGTACGAGCAGTACTTC. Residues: CASSPGGTGTYEQYF.

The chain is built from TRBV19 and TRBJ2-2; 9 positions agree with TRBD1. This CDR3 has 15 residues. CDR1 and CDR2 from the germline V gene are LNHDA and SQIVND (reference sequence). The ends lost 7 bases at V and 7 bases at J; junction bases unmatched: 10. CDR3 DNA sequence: TGTGCCAGTATCTCTACAGGGGGCAGGGTCGGGGAGCTGTTTTTT. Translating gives CASISTGGRVGELFF.

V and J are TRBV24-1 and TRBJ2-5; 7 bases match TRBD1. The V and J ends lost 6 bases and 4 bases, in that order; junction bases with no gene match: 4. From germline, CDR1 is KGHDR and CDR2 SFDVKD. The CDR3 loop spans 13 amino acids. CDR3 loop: CATSRAGGETQYF. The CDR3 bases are TGTGCCACCAGTAGGGCAGGGGGAGAGACCCAGTACTTC.

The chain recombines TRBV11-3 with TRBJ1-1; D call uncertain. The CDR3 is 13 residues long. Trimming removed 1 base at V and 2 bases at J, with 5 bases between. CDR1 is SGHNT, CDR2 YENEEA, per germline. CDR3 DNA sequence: TGTGCCAGCAGCTTAGGCAGAAACACTGAAGCTTTCTTT. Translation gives CASSLGRNTEAFF.

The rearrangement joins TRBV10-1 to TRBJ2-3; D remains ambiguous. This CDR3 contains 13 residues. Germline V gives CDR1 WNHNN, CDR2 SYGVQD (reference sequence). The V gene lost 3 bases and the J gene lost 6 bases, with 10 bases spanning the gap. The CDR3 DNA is TGCGCCAGCAGTGAAAAGCGCAAGGATACGCAGTATTTT. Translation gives CASSEKRKDTQYF.

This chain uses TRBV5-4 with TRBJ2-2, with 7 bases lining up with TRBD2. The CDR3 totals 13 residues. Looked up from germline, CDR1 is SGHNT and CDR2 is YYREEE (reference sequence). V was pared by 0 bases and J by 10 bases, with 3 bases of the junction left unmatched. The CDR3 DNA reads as TGTGCCAGCAGCTTGGCGGGGAGGGAGGAGCTGTTTTTT. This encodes CASSLAGREELFF.

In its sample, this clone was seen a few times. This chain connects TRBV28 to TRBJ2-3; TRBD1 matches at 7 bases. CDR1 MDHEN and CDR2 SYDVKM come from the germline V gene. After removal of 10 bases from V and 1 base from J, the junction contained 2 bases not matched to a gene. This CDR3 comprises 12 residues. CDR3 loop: CAIGTGTDTQYF. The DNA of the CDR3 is TGTGCCATCGGGACAGGCACAGATACGCAGTATTTT.

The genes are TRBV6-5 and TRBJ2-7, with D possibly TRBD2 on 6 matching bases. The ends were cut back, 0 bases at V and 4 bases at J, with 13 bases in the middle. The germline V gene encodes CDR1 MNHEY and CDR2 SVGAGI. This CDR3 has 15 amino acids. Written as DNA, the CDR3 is TGTGCCAGCAGTTACTCGGGAGGTAGGCCTTACGAGCAGTACTTC. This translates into CASSYSGGRPYEQYF.